This TCR beta chain appears in the sequencing data of a study of blood T cell repertoires in COVID-19. Study details: Sites across the United States, Italy and Spain contributed samples from acute and convalescent COVID-19. From T cells, B-cell-depleted T cells, or PBMCs came the material, which was cDNA or gDNA.

Study processing details: Reference gene primer amplification yielded estimated nucleated cell counts. TCRdb's table, derived via immunoSEQ multiplex PCR, lists solely in-frame clones and lacks some. V and J calls and clone size are as listed in that table; D and trimming were resolved from the DNA. The data contain approximately 160,000 clones, 80% to 90% of them singletons. This CDR3 comprises 13 residues. The V and J ends lost 5 bases and 2 bases respectively, with 9 bases between them. From germline, CDR1 is MGHRA and CDR2 YSYEKL. Sequencing was performed on peripheral blood. This TCR derives from a human donor in a cohort sampled during active COVID-19. The chain employs TRBV4-1 and TRBJ2-5; tentatively, D is TRBD1 (5 bases). The CDR3 region is CASSRQGQETQYF. The CDR3 DNA is TGCGCCAGCAGCAGGCAGGGTCAAGAGACCCAGTACTTC.